A single sample is the source of the 22 T cell receptor beta chains below, sequenced in a study of blood T cell repertoires in COVID-19. The repertoire was sequenced with immunoSEQ multiplex PCR; TCRdb's copy has only in-frame clones and lacks some. The table lists roughly 85,000 clones, roughly 90% of them singletons. Sequenced: peripheral blood. These receptors all come from a man aged 45 to 65 with active or convalescent COVID-19.

The gene calls are TRBV3-1 (or the pseudogene TRBV3-2) and TRBJ2-1, with TRBD1 as a possible D gene (7 bases). The CDR3 is 14 amino acids. Trimming removed 2 bases from V and 10 bases from J, with 15 bases in between. Germline CDR1 LGHDT, CDR2 YNNKEL (reference sequence). DNA of the CDR3: TGTGCCAGCAGCCAAAACAGGGACAGCGGGGAGCAGTTCTTC. Amino acid sequence: CASSQNRDSGEQFF.

In its sample, this clone was seen once. Other DNA sequences within the sample encode an identical CDR3. This chain uses TRBV18 with TRBJ2-5; D unresolved. The CDR3 has 13 residues. CDR1 is KGHSH and CDR2 is LQKENI in the germline V gene. V was cut by 2 bases and J by 5 bases, with 9 bases left in between. The CDR3 sequence is CASSPGRAETQYF. The CDR3 DNA is TGTGCCAGCTCACCAGGGCGTGCGGAGACCCAGTACTTC.

The rearrangement joins TRBV5-1 to TRBJ2-3, with 7 nucleotides matching TRBD1. Germline CDR1 SGHRS, CDR2 YFSETQ. The CDR3 covers 15 residues. V shed 4 bases, J shed 1 base, and the junction held 6 bases outside the gene matches. The CDR3 nucleotides read TGCGCCAGCAGCGGCCGACAGGGTGGCACAGATACGCAGTATTTT. Its translation: CASSGRQGGTDTQYF.

This rearrangement joins TRBV30 to TRBJ2-5; D remains unclear. This CDR3 has 14 amino acids. Looked up from germline, CDR1 is GTSNPN and CDR2 is SVGIG (reference sequence). V lost 0 bases to trimming and J lost 5 bases, with 13 bases between them. The CDR3 loop is CAWSVWALWETQYF. The CDR3 nucleotides read TGTGCCTGGAGTGTATGGGCACTGTGGGAGACCCAGTACTTC.

The chain joins TRBV19 to TRBJ2-7; TRBD1 aligns across 8 bases. With V trimmed by 3 bases and J by 0 bases, 4 bases remained unmatched. The CDR3 consists of 15 residues. Germline V gene lookup returns CDR1 LNHDA and CDR2 SQIVND (reference sequence). The CDR3 coding sequence is TGTGCCAGTAGTATGAGGCAGGGGGCCTCCTACGAGCAGTACTTC. Translated, it gives CASSMRQGASYEQYF.

The V call is TRBV6-5, the J call TRBJ2-7; 8 bases agree with TRBD1. After removal of 7 bases from V and 2 bases from J, the junction contained 7 bases not matched to a gene. The CDR3 sequence is 14 residues long. Per the germline V gene, CDR1 is MNHEY and CDR2 is SVGAGI. The CDR3 sequence is CASMMGTGPYEQYF. The CDR3 DNA reads as TGTGCCAGCATGATGGGGACAGGACCCTACGAGCAGTACTTC.

The chain carries TRBV30 and TRBJ2-6, with D possibly TRBD2 on 5 matching bases. The V end was cut by 4 bases, the J end by 0 bases, with 10 bases between. CDR1 and CDR2 (germline): GTSNPN, SVGIG (reference sequence). This CDR3 comprises 15 residues. CDR3 sequence: CAWISRDSGANVLTF. The CDR3 DNA is TGTGCCTGGATATCGAGGGACTCTGGGGCCAACGTCCTGACTTTC. Filled out from reference TRBV30 and TRBJ2-6, the complete variable domain reads SQTIHQWPATLVQPVGSPLSLECTVEGTSNPNLYWYRQAAGRGLQLLFYSVGIGQISSEVPQNLSASRPQDRQFILSSKKLLLSDSGFYLCAWISRDSGANVLTFGAGSRLTVL.

V and J are TRBV2 and TRBJ1-1, with 9 bases that match TRBD1. The CDR3 covers 15 residues. Germline CDR1 SNHLY, CDR2 FYNNEI. V was pared by 6 bases and J by 1 base, with 6 bases of the junction left unmatched. CDR3 protein: CASRDRGPGNTEAFF. CDR3 nucleotide sequence: TGTGCCAGCAGGGACAGGGGTCCGGGGAACACTGAAGCTTTCTTT.

V and J are TRBV9 and TRBJ2-3; D might be TRBD1 (6 bases). The CDR3 is 17 amino acids. CDR1 and CDR2 (germline): SGDLS, YYNGEE. V gave up 5 bases and J gave up 2 bases, with 21 bases separating them. The CDR3 coding sequence is TGTGCCAGCAGGGGAATAACAGGGATACCCCACACAGATACGCAGTATTTT. It codes for CASRGITGIPHTDTQYF.

J is TRBJ1-4 and V is TRBV6-5, with 8 bases aligning to TRBD1. CDR3 length: 16 amino acids. V lost 0 bases, J lost 8 bases, and 8 bases stayed unmatched. From germline, CDR1 is MNHEY and CDR2 SVGAGI. DNA for the CDR3: TGTGCCAGCAGTTACTCTCCGGGACAGGAAAACGAAAAACTGTTTTTT. This encodes CASSYSPGQENEKLFF.

This clone came up a few times. The genes are TRBV7-9 and TRBJ2-2; 9 bases align to TRBD2. Germline CDR1 and CDR2: SEHNR and FQNEAQ (reference sequence). The CDR3 totals 16 residues. With V trimmed by 6 bases and J by 0 bases, 5 bases remained unmatched. Here the CDR3 DNA reads TGTGCCAGCAGTCCCCGACTAGCGGCGAACACCGGGGAGCTGTTTTTT. It specifies CASSPRLAANTGELFF.

V is TRBV28 and J is TRBJ1-5; possibly TRBD1 for D (5 bases). Trimming took 6 bases from V and 3 from J, leaving 12 bases between them. The CDR3 loop spans 14 amino acids. Germline V gives CDR1 MDHEN, CDR2 SYDVKM. This CDR3 is CASRPSRVNQPQHF. CDR3 nucleotides: TGTGCCAGCAGACCCAGCAGGGTCAATCAGCCCCAGCATTTT.

The rearrangement uses TRBV5-1 and TRBJ2-3, with D uncertain. This CDR3 is built from 12 residues. Germline V lookup: CDR1 SGHRS, CDR2 YFSETQ. Between the trimmed V and J ends, which lost 4 bases and 10 bases, there was a span of 13 bases. DNA of the CDR3: TGCGCCAGCAGCCCACGGAGCTCCTCGCAGTATTTT. Translation: CASSPRSSSQYF.

The V and J genes are TRBV3-1 (or the pseudogene TRBV3-2) and TRBJ1-6; a weak D match, TRBD1 (6 bases). The CDR3 spans 16 residues. Trimming shortened V by 2 bases and J by 7 bases, and 15 bases separated the two germline ends. Germline lookup yields CDR1 LGHDT and CDR2 YNNKEL (reference sequence). The CDR3 coding sequence is TGTGCCAGCAGCCAAAAAGGTGGGACACTCAATTCACCCCTCCACTTT. Translated: CASSQKGGTLNSPLHF.

This clone occurred a few times. V usage is TRBV10-1 and J usage is TRBJ2-1; 8 nucleotides line up with TRBD2. V trimming: 2 bases; J trimming: 6 bases; junction bases outside the gene matches: 9. CDR3 length: 16 amino acids. CDR1 and CDR2 (germline): WNHNN, SYGVQD (reference sequence). The CDR3 DNA sequence: TGCGCCAGCAGTGAGGGACTAGCCCAGGGAGGCAATGAGCAGTTCTTC. Encoded protein: CASSEGLAQGGNEQFF.

This clone occurred many times. V gene TRBV9 combines with J gene TRBJ1-4; 9 bases align to TRBD1. Germline V gives CDR1 SGDLS, CDR2 YYNGEE. The junction had 5 bases not matched to a gene; V was cut back by 4 bases and J by 7 bases. The CDR3 totals 14 residues. CDR3 nucleotides: TGTGCCAGCAGCTCCGGGACAGGGAGTGAAAAACTGTTTTTT. It yields the protein CASSSGTGSEKLFF.

CDR3 nucleotide sequence: TGTGCCAGCAGCTTTACCGGGACTAGCGGGAGCCTACCGTTCTTC. It translates to CASSFTGTSGSLPFF. This sequence joins TRBV7-2 and TRBJ2-1; 14 positions agree with TRBD2. The germline V gene encodes CDR1 SGHTA and CDR2 FQGNSA. The CDR3 length is 15 residues. V dropped 3 bases and J dropped 15; count of bases not matched to a gene: 10. The entire variable domain, with the rest obtained from reference TRBV7-2 and TRBJ2-1, is as follows: GAGVSQSPSNKVTEKGKDVELRCDPISGHTALYWYRQSLGQGLEFLIYFQGNSAPDKSGLPSDRFSAERTGGSVSTLTIQRTQQEDSAVYLCASSFTGTSGSLPFFGPGTRLTVL.

The chain couples TRBV5-1 to TRBJ2-3, with 11 bases identical to TRBD2. J gave up 6 bases and V 3 bases, and 9 bases lay outside the gene matches. Germline-derived CDR1 and CDR2 are SGHRS and YFSETQ. The CDR3 runs 16 residues. In DNA, the CDR3 is TGCGCCAGCAGCTGGAGCCTAGCGGGGGGTGAGGATACGCAGTATTTT. Protein product: CASSWSLAGGEDTQYF.

The genes are TRBV24-1 and TRBJ2-2, with D uncertain. The CDR3 totals 12 residues. V was shortened by 6 bases and J by 7 bases, with 8 bases between the two germline ends. Per germline, CDR1 KGHDR and CDR2 SFDVKD. CDR3 in amino acids: CATSSIGGELFF. The CDR3 DNA reads TGTGCCACCAGTTCGATCGGCGGGGAGCTGTTTTTT.

The rearrangement joins TRBV5-4 to TRBJ1-1; TRBD1 is a possible D gene (6 bases). V gave up 2 bases and J gave up 5 bases, with 13 bases separating them. This CDR3 has 14 amino acids. Per the germline V gene, CDR1 is SGHNT and CDR2 is YYREEE (reference sequence). DNA for the CDR3: TGTGCCAGCAGCTTCTCCGGTCAGGGGACTGAAGCTTTCTTT. Translation: CASSFSGQGTEAFF.

The CDR3 DNA reads TGTGCTGGATATAGCGGGAGGGAAGTTTGCAATGAGCAGTTCTTC. Translation: CAGYSGREVCNEQFF. The chain carries TRBV12-5 and TRBJ2-1, with TRBD2 matching over 11 bases. V gave up 11 bases and J gave up 6 bases; unmatched junction bases: 12. Looked up from germline, CDR1 is LGHNT and CDR2 is FRNRAP. The CDR3 contains 15 residues. Looking up the rest from reference TRBV12-5 and TRBJ2-1 gives the full variable domain: DARVTQTPRHKVTEMGQEVTMRCQPILGHNTVFWYRQTMMQGLELLAYFRNRAPLDDSGMPKDRFSAEMPDATLATLKIQPSEPRDSAVYFCAGYSGREVCNEQFFGPGTRLTVL.

The V gene is TRBV18, the J gene TRBJ2-2; D is perhaps TRBD2 (5 bases). Germline CDR1 reads KGHSH; CDR2 reads LQKENI. CDR3 length: 14 amino acids. Trimming pared 6 bases from V and 1 base from J, leaving 9 bases between. This CDR3 is CASSDWGNTGELFF. The CDR3 nucleotides read TGTGCCAGCTCGGACTGGGGGAACACCGGGGAGCTGTTTTTT.